This T cell receptor (beta chain) was observed in a study of blood T cell repertoires in COVID-19. On the study more broadly: Both acute and convalescent COVID-19 samples were obtained from the United States, Italy and Spain. T cells, B-cell-depleted T cells, or PBMCs supplied cDNA or gDNA.

The CDR3 runs to 11 residues. V gave up 5 bases and J gave up 5 bases, with 7 bases separating them. Germline V CDR1 and CDR2: SNHLY, FYNNEI. Per the study methods: How many nucleated cells were present was estimated from reference gene primer amplification. The repertoire was sequenced with immunoSEQ multiplex PCR; TCRdb's copy has only in-frame clones and lacks some. The V and J calls and clone size come from that table; D and trimming were worked out from the DNA. The sample shows approximately 160,000 clones, about 85% of them seen only once. Material for sequencing was peripheral blood. This clonotype originated in a woman aged 55-75 years with COVID-19, enrolled during active disease. The J gene is TRBJ2-7, the V gene TRBV2; maybe TRBD1 (5 bases). The chain's CDR3 is CASSFRDEQYF. The CDR3 region has the DNA TGTGCCAGCAGTTTCAGGGACGAGCAGTACTTC.